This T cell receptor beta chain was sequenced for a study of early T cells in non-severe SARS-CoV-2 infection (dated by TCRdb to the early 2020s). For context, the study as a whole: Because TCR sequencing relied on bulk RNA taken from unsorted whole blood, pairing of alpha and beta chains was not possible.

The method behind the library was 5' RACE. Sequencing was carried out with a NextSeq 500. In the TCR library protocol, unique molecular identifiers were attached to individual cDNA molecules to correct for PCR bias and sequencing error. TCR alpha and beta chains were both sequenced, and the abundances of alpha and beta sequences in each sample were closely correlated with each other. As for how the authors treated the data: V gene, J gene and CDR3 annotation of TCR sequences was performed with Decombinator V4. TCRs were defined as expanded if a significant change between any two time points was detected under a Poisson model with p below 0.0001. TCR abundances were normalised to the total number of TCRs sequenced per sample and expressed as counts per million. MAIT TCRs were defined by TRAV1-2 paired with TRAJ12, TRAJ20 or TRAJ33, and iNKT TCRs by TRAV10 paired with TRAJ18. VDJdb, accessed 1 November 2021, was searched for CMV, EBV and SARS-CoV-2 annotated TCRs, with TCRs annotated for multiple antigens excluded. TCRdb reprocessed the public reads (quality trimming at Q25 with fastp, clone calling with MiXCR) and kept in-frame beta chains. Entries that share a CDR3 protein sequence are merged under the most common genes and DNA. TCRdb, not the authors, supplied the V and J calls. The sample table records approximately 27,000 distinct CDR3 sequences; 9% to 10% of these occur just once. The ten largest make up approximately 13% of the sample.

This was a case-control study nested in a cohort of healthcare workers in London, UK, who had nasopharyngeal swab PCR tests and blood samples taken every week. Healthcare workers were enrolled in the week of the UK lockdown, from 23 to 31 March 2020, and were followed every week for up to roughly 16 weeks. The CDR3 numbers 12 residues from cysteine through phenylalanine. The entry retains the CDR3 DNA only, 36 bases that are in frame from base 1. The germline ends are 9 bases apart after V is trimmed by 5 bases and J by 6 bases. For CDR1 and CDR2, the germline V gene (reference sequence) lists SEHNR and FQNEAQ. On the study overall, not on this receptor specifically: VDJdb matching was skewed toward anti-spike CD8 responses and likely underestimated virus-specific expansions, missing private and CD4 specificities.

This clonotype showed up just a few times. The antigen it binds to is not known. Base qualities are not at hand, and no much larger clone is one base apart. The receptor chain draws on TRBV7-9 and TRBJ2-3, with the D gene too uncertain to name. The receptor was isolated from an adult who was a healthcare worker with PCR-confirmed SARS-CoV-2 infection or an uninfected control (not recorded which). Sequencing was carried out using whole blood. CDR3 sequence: CASSPLSDTQYF. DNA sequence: TGTGCCAGCAGCCCCCTTTCGGATACGCAGTATTTT.